Described below is a single T cell receptor (beta chain) sequence and its context. These data come from a study of blood T cell repertoires in COVID-19. Looking at the study overall: Samples representing acute and convalescent COVID-19 were sourced from the United States, Italy and Spain. PBMCs, B-cell-depleted T cells, or T cells provided the cDNA or gDNA that made up the material.

In the original workflow: Using reference gene primer amplification, nucleated cell counts were estimated. Measured with immunoSEQ multiplex PCR; TCRdb has only the in-frame clones, and not every one. For V, J and clone size, that table is used; D and trimming come from the DNA. This sample has around 100,000 clones, with 89% found just once. With V trimmed by 5 bases and J by 2 bases, 5 bases remained unmatched. The germline V gene has CDR1 SGHVS and CDR2 FNYEAQ. This CDR3 has 14 amino acids. This rearrangement joins TRBV7-6 to TRBJ2-7; 8 bases are shared with TRBD1. The sequence was collected from a woman in her sixties or seventies with acute or convalescent COVID-19. The sample comprised peripheral blood. CDR3 sequence (DNA): TGTGCCAGCAGCCCGGGACAGGCTCCCTACGAGCAGTACTTC. This gives the protein CASSPGQAPYEQYF.